Shown below are 23 T cell receptor beta chains from a single sample sequenced in a study of cytomegalovirus exposure and HLA in healthy donors. With 60 Vbeta and 13 Jbeta primers, the PCR was carried out. The repertoire was sequenced with immunoSEQ multiplex PCR; TCRdb's copy has only in-frame clones and lacks some. This sample's clone table lists fewer than 60,000 clones. The sequenced sample consisted of PBMCs. These TCRs come from a woman aged 35 to 49 in good health and CMV-seronegative.

The chain links TRBV28 to TRBJ1-5; 10 bases are shared with TRBD1. The V and J ends lost 4 bases and 6 bases, in that order; junction bases with no gene match: 6. Germline assignment: CDR1 MDHEN and CDR2 SYDVKM. The CDR3 is 15 residues long. The chain's CDR3 is CASSSGTGVGQPQHF. The CDR3, as DNA: TGTGCCAGCAGTTCGGGGACAGGGGTAGGTCAGCCCCAGCATTTT.

This chain joins TRBV5-8 and TRBJ1-2, with D possibly matching TRBD1 (5 bases). V was cut by 0 bases and J by 3 bases, with 9 bases left in between. CDR1 and CDR2 (germline): SGHTS, YDEGEE. The CDR3 has 14 amino acids. The CDR3 region has the DNA TGTGCCAGCAGCTTGGGTCCGGGGGACTATGGCTACACCTTC. Translation: CASSLGPGDYGYTF.

The chain links TRBV6-5 to TRBJ2-7; tentative D call: TRBD2 (6 bases). The CDR3 length is 13 residues. The V end lost 6 bases, the J end lost 3 bases, and 12 bases lay between the germline ends. CDR1 MNHEY and CDR2 SVGAGI come from the germline V gene. In nucleotides, the CDR3 is TGTGCCAGCAGAGGGGACTCCCGCTACGAGCAGTACTTC. Encoded protein: CASRGDSRYEQYF.

In the case of this clone: At the DNA level, this CDR3 is encoded by other sequences in the same sample as well. The chain carries TRBV7-3 and TRBJ2-3; 7 nucleotides line up with TRBD2. V shed 5 bases, J shed 3 bases, and the junction held 5 bases outside the gene matches. The germline gives CDR1 SGHTA, CDR2 FQGTGA. The CDR3 covers 14 residues. This CDR3 is CASSPGLVTDTQYF. Here the CDR3 DNA reads TGTGCCAGCAGCCCAGGACTAGTGACAGATACGCAGTATTTT.

The chain is built from TRBV7-2 and TRBJ1-5; D is ambiguous. Germline CDR1 and CDR2: SGHTA and FQGNSA. The CDR3 spans 15 residues. Trimming shortened V by 3 bases and J by 2 bases, and 11 bases separated the two germline ends. As DNA, the CDR3 is TGTGCCAGCAGCTTTAACGGGGTTGGCAATCAGCCCCAGCATTTT. Protein: CASSFNGVGNQPQHF.

The chain uses TRBV7-2 and TRBJ1-6, with 8 positions matching TRBD1. V was pared by 5 bases and J by 7 bases, with 7 bases of the junction left unmatched. This CDR3 is 15 amino acids long. In germline, CDR1 is SGHTA, CDR2 FQGNSA. This chain's CDR3 is CASSPGQGSNSPLHF. In DNA form, the CDR3 reads TGTGCCAGCAGCCCTGGACAGGGATCCAATTCACCCCTCCACTTT.

The chain links TRBV5-4 to TRBJ1-1, with unresolved D. CDR3 size: 15 residues. Looked up from germline, CDR1 is SGHNT and CDR2 is YYREEE (reference sequence). V lost 2 bases and J lost 3, with 14 bases in between. The CDR3 here is CASSFARGRDTEAFF. The CDR3 DNA reads TGTGCCAGCAGCTTCGCCCGGGGTCGAGACACTGAAGCTTTCTTT.

This sequence joins TRBV30 and TRBJ1-5; no firm D call. This CDR3 has 13 residues. Trimming pared 2 bases from V and 3 bases from J, leaving 8 bases between. From germline, CDR1 is GTSNPN and CDR2 SVGIG (reference sequence). The CDR3 region has the DNA TGTGCCTGGAGTCGGGATCACAATCAGCCCCAGCATTTT. Translation: CAWSRDHNQPQHF.

V is TRBV20-1 and J is TRBJ1-4; D unresolved. Between the trimmed V and J ends, which lost 5 bases and 8 bases, there was a span of 9 bases. The germline CDR1 and CDR2 sequences are DFQATT and SNEGSKA (reference sequence). The CDR3 is 11 residues long. The CDR3 region has the DNA TGCAGTGCTTCCGAGAGGGAAAAACTGTTTTTT. This codes for CSASEREKLFF.

V usage is TRBV7-9 and J usage is TRBJ1-3; 8 bases are shared with TRBD1. Germline V CDR1 and CDR2: SEHNR, FQNEAQ (reference sequence). The CDR3 extends over 15 amino acids. V lost 4 bases to trimming and J lost 0 bases; unmatched junction nucleotides: 2. CDR3 nucleotides: TGTGCCAGCAGCTGGACAGGGCACTCTGGAAACACCATATATTTT. This gives the protein CASSWTGHSGNTIYF. The full variable domain, its missing parts supplied by reference TRBV7-9 and TRBJ1-3, is DTGVSQNPRHKITKRGQNVTFRCDPISEHNRLYWYRQTLGQGPEFLTYFQNEAQLEKSRLLSDRFSAERPKGSFSTLEIQRTEQGDSAMYLCASSWTGHSGNTIYFGEGSWLTVV.

CDR3 DNA sequence: TGTGCCAGCAGCTTAACTAGCGGTTCCACCGGGGAGCTGTTTTTT. As protein: CASSLTSGSTGELFF. This rearrangement joins TRBV7-2 to TRBJ2-2; 8 bases are a match to TRBD2. The J segment lost 4 bases and the V segment lost 2 bases, leaving 3 bases of the junction unmatched. The germline CDR1 and CDR2 sequences are SGHTA and FQGNSA. This CDR3 has 15 amino acids.

Remarks on this clone: Other DNA sequences within the sample encode an identical CDR3. The chain employs TRBV27 and TRBJ2-7, with D perhaps matching TRBD1 (6 bases). The CDR3 extends over 12 amino acids. The V gene's germline CDR1 is MNHEY and CDR2 SMNVEV (reference sequence). The ends were cut back, 4 bases at V and 3 bases at J, with 7 bases in the middle. The CDR3 protein is CASSSQGYEQYF. The CDR3 region has the DNA TGTGCCAGCAGTTCACAGGGCTACGAGCAGTACTTC.

The CDR3 region is CASSAHREGEKLFF. CDR3 bases: TGTGCCAGCAGCGCGCACAGGGAGGGTGAAAAACTGTTTTTT. The rearrangement joins TRBV9 to TRBJ1-4; possibly TRBD1 for D (6 bases). The germline V gene has CDR1 SGDLS and CDR2 YYNGEE. Trimming removed 3 bases from V and 7 bases from J, with 13 bases in between. CDR3 length equals 14 residues.

V usage is TRBV6-5 and J usage is TRBJ2-3; D is perhaps TRBD2 (5 bases). This CDR3 region has 15 residues. V was shortened by 6 bases and J by 5 bases, with 18 bases between the two germline ends. Germline-derived CDR1 and CDR2 are MNHEY and SVGAGI. The CDR3 DNA reads TGTGCCAGCAGACCCCGGGGTACTTTTGGAGATACGCAGTATTTT. Translation: CASRPRGTFGDTQYF.

The chain combines TRBV29-1 with TRBJ2-2, with a possible D match to TRBD2 (5 bases). This CDR3 has 13 amino acids. Trimming stripped 6 bases from V and 1 base from J, with 9 bases between. The germline CDR1 and CDR2 sequences are SQVTM and ANQGSEA. The CDR3 loop is CSVGEGNTGELFF. As DNA, the CDR3 is TGCAGCGTGGGAGAGGGGAACACCGGGGAGCTGTTTTTT.

The V and J genes are TRBV30 and TRBJ1-3; D unclear. The CDR3 loop spans 14 amino acids. Per germline, CDR1 GTSNPN and CDR2 SVGIG (reference sequence). V was clipped by 2 bases and J by 0 bases, with 8 bases between them. The CDR3 is CAWSRGLSGNTIYF. The CDR3, as DNA: TGTGCCTGGAGTAGAGGGCTCTCTGGAAACACCATATATTTT.

V and J are TRBV27 and TRBJ2-5; D possibly corresponds to TRBD1 (5 bases). The germline V gene has CDR1 MNHEY and CDR2 SMNVEV (reference sequence). Deletions cut 4 bases from V and 2 bases from J, with 11 bases between. The CDR3 loop spans 14 amino acids. This CDR3 reads CASSSPGRQETQYF. The CDR3, as DNA: TGTGCCAGCAGTTCCCCAGGGCGACAAGAGACCCAGTACTTC.

The gene calls are TRBV4-2 and TRBJ2-2; the match to TRBD2 covers 8 bases. CDR1 and CDR2 from the germline V gene are LGHNA and YNFKEQ. This CDR3 is 16 amino acids long. Trimming took 0 bases from V and 1 from J; bases not matched to a gene: 1. The CDR3 coding sequence is TGTGCCAGCAGCCAAGATCTAGCGGGGAACACCGGGGAGCTGTTTTTT. This translates into CASSQDLAGNTGELFF.

This sequence joins TRBV4-3 and TRBJ1-2; perhaps TRBD1 as D (6 bases). The V end lost 0 bases, the J end lost 7 bases, and 12 bases lay between the germline ends. Germline V gene data show CDR1 as LGHNA and CDR2 as YSLEER. The CDR3 runs to 14 residues. CDR3 nucleotides: TGCGCCAGCAGCCAAGATTCCAGGGGCTCTGGCTACACCTTC. The encoded protein is CASSQDSRGSGYTF.

The chain uses TRBV6-6 and TRBJ1-1; the D is unclear. CDR3 size: 16 residues. The germline V gene has CDR1 MNHNY and CDR2 SVGAGI (reference sequence). Between the trimmed V and J ends, which lost 4 bases and 0 bases, there was a span of 15 bases. CDR3 in amino acids: CASSLFFGKMNTEAFF. The CDR3 DNA sequence: TGTGCCAGCAGTTTGTTCTTCGGGAAAATGAACACTGAAGCTTTCTTT.

This chain uses TRBV5-1 with TRBJ2-2; D not resolved. This CDR3 region has 13 residues. The V end lost 0 bases, the J end lost 3 bases, and 3 bases lay between the germline ends. Germline V gene sequence: CDR1 SGHRS, CDR2 YFSETQ. The CDR3 DNA reads TGCGCCAGCAGCTTGGCTGACACCGGGGAGCTGTTTTTT. Amino acids: CASSLADTGELFF. The entire variable domain, with the rest obtained from reference TRBV5-1 and TRBJ2-2, is as follows: KAGVTQTPRYLIKTRGQQVTLSCSPISGHRSVSWYQQTPGQGLQFLFEYFSETQRNKGNFPGRFSGRQFSNSRSEMNVSTLELGDSALYLCASSLADTGELFFGEGSRLTVL.

The J gene is TRBJ2-2, the V gene TRBV7-8; 7 nucleotides line up with TRBD1. Germline-derived CDR1 and CDR2 are SGHVS and FQNEAQ. The CDR3 totals 16 residues. With 1 base clipped from V and 3 bases from J, the junction kept 5 bases outside the gene matches. CDR3 amino acids: CASSLGYRGHTGELFF. Written as DNA, the CDR3 is TGTGCCAGCAGCTTAGGGTATAGGGGGCACACCGGGGAGCTGTTTTTT.

V is TRBV30 and J is TRBJ2-1; 10 nucleotides line up with TRBD2. CDR1 GTSNPN and CDR2 SVGIG come from the germline V gene (reference sequence). J lost 1 base, V lost 0 bases, and 0 bases had no gene match. The CDR3 runs 15 residues. CDR3 sequence reads: CAWSVSGGSYNEQFF. The DNA for the CDR3 is TGTGCCTGGAGTGTTAGCGGGGGGTCCTACAATGAGCAGTTCTTC.